Listed here are 10 T cell receptor beta chains from one sample, sequenced in a study of cytomegalovirus exposure and HLA in healthy donors. The PCR contained 60 Vbeta and 13 Jbeta primers. Assay used: immunoSEQ multiplex PCR; TCRdb lists only in-frame clones, some missing. The table records roughly 250,000 clones, more than 55% of them present only once. Sequencing was done on a sample of PBMCs. The origin of the receptors is a female donor in good health and CMV-seronegative.

This chain uses TRBV4-1 with TRBJ2-5, with D tentatively TRBD1 (5 bases). The end of the DNA aligns better with TRBJ2-7, so the J call may be wrong. The CDR3 is 13 amino acids. The germline V gene has CDR1 MGHRA and CDR2 YSYEKL. The CDR3 bases are TGCGCCAGCAGCCAAACCAGGGTGCACGAGCAGTACTTC. Translating it yields CASSQTRVHEQYF.

The CDR3 region has the DNA TGTGCCAGCAGTTCCGAAGCCACAGGGGGCTATGGCTACACCTTC. Its protein product is CASSSEATGGYGYTF. This chain links TRBV27 with TRBJ1-2, with TRBD1 matching 8 bases. Per germline, CDR1 MNHEY and CDR2 SMNVEV (reference sequence). Trimming removed 4 bases from V and 4 bases from J; junction bases left unmatched: 8. This CDR3 comprises 15 residues.

The chain is built from TRBV28 and TRBJ2-1, with 9 positions matching TRBD1. The junction had 1 base not matched to a gene; V was cut back by 4 bases and J by 0 bases. Germline V gene data show CDR1 as MDHEN and CDR2 as SYDVKM. The CDR3 spans 15 residues. CDR3 DNA: TGTGCCAGCAGTTCGACAGGGGGCTCCTACAATGAGCAGTTCTTC. This translates into CASSSTGGSYNEQFF.

This clone came up a few times. The chain has TRBV5-5 and TRBJ2-2, with 10 bases matching TRBD1. CDR1 SGHKS and CDR2 YYEKEE come from the germline V gene (reference sequence). The CDR3 sequence is 16 residues long. After removal of 0 bases from V and 6 bases from J, the junction contained 5 bases not matched to a gene. CDR3 coding DNA: TGTGCCAGCAGCTTGGGGGACAGGGGATCTGCCGGGGAGCTGTTTTTT. This encodes CASSLGDRGSAGELFF. Together with reference TRBV5-5 and TRBJ2-2, the CDR3 gives the full variable domain: DAGVTQSPTHLIKTRGQQVTLRCSPISGHKSVSWYQQVLGQGPQFIFQYYEKEERGRGNFPDRFSARQFPNYSSELNVNALLLGDSALYLCASSLGDRGSAGELFFGEGSRLTVL.

This rearrangement joins TRBV6-4 to TRBJ2-1; weak D call: TRBD2 (5 bases). This CDR3 region has 15 residues. Trimming left V 6 bases short and J 5 bases short, with 17 bases between. Looked up from germline, CDR1 is MRHNA and CDR2 is SNTAGT. CDR3 nucleotides: TGTGCCAGCAGATTGACCCGGCGGGTTCACAATGAGCAGTTCTTC. Protein: CASRLTRRVHNEQFF.

This clone was recorded only once. The chain links TRBV19 to TRBJ1-4, with D possibly being TRBD1 (6 bases). The CDR3 is 12 amino acids. CDR1 is LNHDA and CDR2 is SQIVND in the germline V gene (reference sequence). Trimming cost V 8 bases and J 10 bases, with 14 bases left between them. The CDR3 DNA follows: TGTGCCAGTGGGAGAGGGGGGGGAAAACTGTTTTTT. This encodes CASGRGGGKLFF.

The DNA for the CDR3 is TGCAGCGTTGGATCCGACAGGGACAATGAGCAGTTCTTC. Translated, it gives CSVGSDRDNEQFF. This rearrangement joins TRBV29-1 to TRBJ2-1; TRBD1 matches at 7 bases. CDR3 length equals 13 residues. Germline V CDR1 and CDR2: SQVTM, ANQGSEA. V was clipped by 4 bases and J by 5 bases; unmatched bases: 5.

V usage is TRBV5-6 and J usage is TRBJ1-4; tentative D call: TRBD1 (6 bases). This CDR3 is 14 amino acids long. The V end was cut by 5 bases, the J end by 7 bases, with 15 bases between. Germline V lookup: CDR1 SGHDT, CDR2 YYEEEE. The CDR3, as DNA: TGTGCCAGCAGGGCTGGGGGCGGTGCTGAAAAACTGTTTTTT. Its translation: CASRAGGGAEKLFF.

The J gene is TRBJ1-3, the V gene TRBV7-6, with D hard to call. The CDR3 extends over 14 amino acids. Germline assignment: CDR1 SGHVS and CDR2 FNYEAQ. V was pared by 6 bases and J by 4 bases, with 13 bases between. The CDR3 DNA reads TGTGCCAGCAGGTCTACGACATCCGGAAACACCATATATTTT. It is translated as CASRSTTSGNTIYF.

The V and J genes are TRBV9 and TRBJ2-3; possible D gene TRBD2, 6 bases. Germline CDR1 reads SGDLS; CDR2 reads YYNGEE. This CDR3 has 14 amino acids. The V end was cut by 1 base, the J end by 2 bases, with 8 bases between. The chain's CDR3 is CASSVSGDTDTQYF. DNA of the CDR3: TGTGCCAGCAGCGTATCGGGGGACACAGATACGCAGTATTTT.